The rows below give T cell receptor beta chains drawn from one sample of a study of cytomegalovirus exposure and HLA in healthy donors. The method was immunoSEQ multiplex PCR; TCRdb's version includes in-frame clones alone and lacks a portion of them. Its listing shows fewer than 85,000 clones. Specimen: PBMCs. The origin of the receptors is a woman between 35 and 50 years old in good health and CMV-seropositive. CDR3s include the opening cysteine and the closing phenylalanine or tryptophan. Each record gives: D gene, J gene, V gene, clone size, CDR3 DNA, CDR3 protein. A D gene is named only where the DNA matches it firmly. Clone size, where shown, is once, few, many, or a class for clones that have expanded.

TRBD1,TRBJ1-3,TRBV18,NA,TGTGCCAGCCTTACAGGGGGCCAAGTCTCTGGAAACACCATATATTTT,CASLTGGQVSGNTIYF
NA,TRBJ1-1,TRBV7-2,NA,TGTGCCAGCAGCTTAAATTACGGGGGTTTGACTGAAGCTTTCTTT,CASSLNYGGLTEAFF
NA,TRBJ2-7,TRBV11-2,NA,TGTGCCAGCAGCTTAGCGGGACACACCTACGAGCAGTACTTC,CASSLAGHTYEQYF
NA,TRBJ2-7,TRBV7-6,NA,TGTGCCAGCAGCTTAGGGGAGATCTCCTACGAGCAGTACTTC,CASSLGEISYEQYF
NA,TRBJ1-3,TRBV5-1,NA,TGCGCCAGCAGCCCTGGGGCAGGGACTGGAAACACCATATATTTT,CASSPGAGTGNTIYF
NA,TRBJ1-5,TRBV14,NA,TGTGCCAGCACCCTCGGGAAGCCCCAGCATTTT,CASTLGKPQHF
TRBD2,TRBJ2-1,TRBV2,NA,TGTGCCAGCTACCACCCGGGCGGGGGGGCCAATGAGCAGTTCTTC,CASYHPGGGANEQFF
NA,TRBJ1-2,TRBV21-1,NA,TGTGCCAGCAGGTTAGACAGGGGAGTGGACAACTATGGCTACACCTTC,CASRLDRGVDNYGYTF
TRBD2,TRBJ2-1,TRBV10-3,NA,TGTGCCATCCTACGGGAGGGACTAGCGGGAGAAAATGAGCAGTTCTTC,CAILREGLAGENEQFF
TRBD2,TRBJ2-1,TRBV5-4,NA,TGTGCCAGCAGCCCTGCTAGCGGGGGGGCCGGAAATGAGCAGTTCTTC,CASSPASGGAGNEQFF
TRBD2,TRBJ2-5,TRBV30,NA,TGTGCCTGGAGTGTACGGCTAGCGGGAGTCGGGGAGACCCAGTACTTC,CAWSVRLAGVGETQYF
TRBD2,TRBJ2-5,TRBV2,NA,TGTGCCAGCAGTGAGGCGCGGGGGGGCCAGGAGACCCAGTACTTC,CASSEARGGQETQYF
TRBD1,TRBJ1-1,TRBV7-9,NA,TGTGCCAGCAGGTCAAAACAGGGGGCTTTTGGCACTGAAGCTTTCTTT,CASRSKQGAFGTEAFF
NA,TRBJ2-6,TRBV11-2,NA,TGTGCCAGCAGCTTAGAGACAGGAGCCCAAAACGTCCTGACTTTC,CASSLETGAQNVLTF
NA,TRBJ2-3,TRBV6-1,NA,TGTGCCAGCAGCGCCGCCGGCGGGAGCACAGATACGCAGTATTTT,CASSAAGGSTDTQYF
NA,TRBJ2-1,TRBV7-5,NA,TGTGCCAGCGGCACTTCGGGGAATGAGCAGTTCTTC,CASGTSGNEQFF
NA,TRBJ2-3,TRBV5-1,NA,TGCGCCAGCAGCTTGGCAGGGGCGCGAGATACGCAGTATTTT,CASSLAGARDTQYF
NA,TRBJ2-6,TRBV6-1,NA,TGTGCCAGCGAAGTACTCATAACTGGGGCCAACGTCCTGACTTTC,CASEVLITGANVLTF
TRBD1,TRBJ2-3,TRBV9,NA,TGTGCCAGCAGCGTTAGACAGGGCTCCACCACAGATACGCAGTATTTT,CASSVRQGSTTDTQYF
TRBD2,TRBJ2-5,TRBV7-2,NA,TGTGCCAGCAGCTCCTCTAGCGGGGCTCAAGAGACCCAGTACTTC,CASSSSSGAQETQYF
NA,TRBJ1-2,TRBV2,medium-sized,TGTGCCAGCAGTGAGACGGAGGGTGGTGGCTACACCTTC,CASSETEGGGYTF
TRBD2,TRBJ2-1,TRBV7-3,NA,TGTGCCAGCAGCCTCGGGGGGGTCGATGAGCAGTTCTTC,CASSLGGVDEQFF
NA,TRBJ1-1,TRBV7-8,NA,TGTGCCAGCAGCTTTAGTACCTATGAAGCTTTCTTT,CASSFSTYEAFF
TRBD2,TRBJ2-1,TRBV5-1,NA,TGCGCCAGCAGCTTGGAACGGACTAGCGGGGGGGCGAATGAGCAGTTCTTC,CASSLERTSGGANEQFF
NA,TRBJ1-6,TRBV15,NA,TGTGCCACCAGCAGAGATCAGGCGGGGGGCAGTTCACCCCTCCACTTT,CATSRDQAGGSSPLHF
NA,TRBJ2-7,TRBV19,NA,TGTGCCAGTAGTATGACGGACATTTCCTACGAGCAGTACTTC,CASSMTDISYEQYF